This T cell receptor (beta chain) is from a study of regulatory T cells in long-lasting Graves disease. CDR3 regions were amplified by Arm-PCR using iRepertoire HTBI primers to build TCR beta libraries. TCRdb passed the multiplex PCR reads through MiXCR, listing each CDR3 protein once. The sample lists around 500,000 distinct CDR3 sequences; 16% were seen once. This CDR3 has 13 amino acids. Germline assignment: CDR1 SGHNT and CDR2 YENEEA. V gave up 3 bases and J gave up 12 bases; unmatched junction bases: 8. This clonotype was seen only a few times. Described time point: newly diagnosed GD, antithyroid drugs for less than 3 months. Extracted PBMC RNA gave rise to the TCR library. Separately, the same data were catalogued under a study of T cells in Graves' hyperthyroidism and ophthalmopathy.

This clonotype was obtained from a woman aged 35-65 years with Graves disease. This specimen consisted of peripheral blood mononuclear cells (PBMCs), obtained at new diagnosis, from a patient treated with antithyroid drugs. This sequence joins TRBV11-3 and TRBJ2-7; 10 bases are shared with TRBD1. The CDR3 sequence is CASSFGTGDRWYF. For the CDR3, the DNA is TGTGCCAGCAGCTTCGGGACAGGGGATAGGTGGTACTTC.